These T cell receptor beta chains were read from a single sample in a study of OX40 agonist ivuxolimab in advanced cancers. The repertoire was sequenced with immunoSEQ multiplex PCR; TCRdb's copy has only in-frame clones and lacks some. This sample carries about 63,000 clones, about 89% of them seen once, and the ten largest clones take around 3.9%. Sequenced here: CD4+ or CD8+ T cells sorted from blood, sampled in a trial of the OX40 agonist ivuxolimab. The receptors were gathered from an adult with an advanced solid tumor such as melanoma, head and neck, liver or kidney cancer. Each CDR3 is given with its conserved first and last residue. D genes are given only for firm matches.

TRBD2	TRBJ2-1	TRBV5-1	CASSISGGRDNEQFF
-	TRBJ2-7	TRBV27	CASSPEPSSSYEQYF
TRBD1	TRBJ1-1	TRBV2	CASPDAGGVLAFF
TRBD1	TRBJ2-2	TRBV5-4	CASSLPGQGDTGELFF
-	TRBJ2-5	TRBV11-2	CASSPNGGTMLETQYF
TRBD2	TRBJ2-1	TRBV7-6	CASSLEVAGGYNEQFF
-	TRBJ2-1	TRBV29-1	CSVVRAGINLGGNEQFF
TRBD1	TRBJ1-2	TRBV10-3	CAISGQDRGAWGYTF
-	TRBJ1-6	TRBV5-1	CASSLGRQGDSPLHF
TRBD1	TRBJ2-5	TRBV9	CASSVGGFRQGVQETQYF
TRBD1	TRBJ2-7	TRBV7-8	CASSSPDRGPYEQYF
-	TRBJ1-1	TRBV27	CASSLGGMNTEAFF
-	TRBJ2-7	TRBV5-8	CASSFGGSYEQYF
-	TRBJ2-5	TRBV19	CASSNSIETQYF
-	TRBJ2-5	TRBV9	CASSVASSWGQETQYF
-	TRBJ1-5	TRBV27	CASSLWGPGNQPQHF
-	TRBJ1-1	TRBV27	CASRRGVATEAFF
-	TRBJ1-1	TRBV19	CASSIVVNTEAFF
-	TRBJ2-1	TRBV7-8	CASSPSGIARTTEQFF
TRBD2	TRBJ2-5	TRBV7-9	CASSGTSGSRRETQYF
-	TRBJ1-2	TRBV25-1	CASSSKLGKTYGYTF
TRBD1	TRBJ2-3	TRBV7-3	CASSPGQGWTDTQYF
-	TRBJ1-2	TRBV25-1	CASSDPGEGTYGYTF
-	TRBJ2-3	TRBV11-3	CATSQAQTDTQYF
-	TRBJ1-2	TRBV6-1	CAIQTHYGYTF
-	TRBJ2-3	TRBV21-1	CASSNGLAVPTDTQYF
-	TRBJ2-3	TRBV19	CASKSSFMDTQYF
TRBD1	TRBJ2-1	TRBV9	CASSVEDRVYNGQFF
TRBD2	TRBJ2-1	TRBV19	CASSIDGTSGGASYNEQFF
TRBD2	TRBJ2-7	TRBV4-3	CASSQGTGTSDSYEQYF
-	TRBJ2-2	TRBV7-2	CASSYTPGELFF
TRBD2	TRBJ2-7	TRBV30	CAWRSIAASGYEQYF
-	TRBJ2-7	TRBV6-5	CASSYSMAGPYEQYF
TRBD2	TRBJ2-3	TRBV7-8	CASSWILAGVTDTQYF
TRBD1	TRBJ1-1	TRBV7-6	CASSTSRDRAETEAFF
-	TRBJ1-6	TRBV7-9	CASSSLGGVDNSPLHF
-	TRBJ2-3	TRBV6-4	CASRPPGTLLTDTQYF
-	TRBJ2-1	TRBV7-2	CASSLVRGDEQFF
-	TRBJ2-1	TRBV6-5	CASSPDYSHNEQFF
-	TRBJ2-1	TRBV27	CASSLLASNYNEQFF
-	TRBJ1-2	TRBV5-1	CASSLGPGPNYGYTF
-	TRBJ2-2	TRBV11-2	CASSLGTKELFF
TRBD2	TRBJ2-1	TRBV7-2	CASSLATSGNEQFF
-	TRBJ2-7	TRBV4-3	CASSPGNYEQYF
TRBD1	TRBJ1-6	TRBV4-1	CASSQVPDRDSPLHF